One T cell receptor beta chain is described in this entry. Its target is not known. The data stem from a study of yellow fever vaccine responses in identical twins. General observations from the study: On the reported evidence, twins' vaccine T cell responses seemed partly convergent and partly personalized.

Unmatched junction bases numbered 5, after V lost 5 bases and J lost 1 base. The CDR3 spans 15 residues. CDR1 is MNHEY and CDR2 is SMNVEV in the germline V gene (reference sequence). Via MiXCR, TCRdb re-called the RT-PCR reads, giving one row per CDR3 protein. Of 1,000 to 1,500 distinct CDR3 sequences in the sample, around 6% were seen once. The clonotype originates from a young woman who received the yellow fever vaccine. The chain links TRBV27 to TRBJ2-7; 10 bases agree with TRBD2. Sequenced material: T cells from blood (PBMCs), unsorted or a sorted subset (not recorded which), taken before or after yellow fever vaccination (not recorded which). Here the CDR3 DNA reads TGTGCCAGCAGTCCGTCTAGCGGGGGATCCTACGAGCAGTACTTC. Translation gives CASSPSSGGSYEQYF.